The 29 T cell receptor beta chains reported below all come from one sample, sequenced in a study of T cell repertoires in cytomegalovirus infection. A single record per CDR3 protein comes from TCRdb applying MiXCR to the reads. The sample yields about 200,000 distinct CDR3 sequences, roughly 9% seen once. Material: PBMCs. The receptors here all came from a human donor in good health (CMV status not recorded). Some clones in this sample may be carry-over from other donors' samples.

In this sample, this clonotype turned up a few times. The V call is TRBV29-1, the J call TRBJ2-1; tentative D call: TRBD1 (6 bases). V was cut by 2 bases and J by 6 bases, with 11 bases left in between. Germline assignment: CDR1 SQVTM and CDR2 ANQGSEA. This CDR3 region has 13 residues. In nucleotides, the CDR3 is TGCAGCGTTGAAAACAGGGTCCCCAATGAGCAGTTCTTC. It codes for CSVENRVPNEQFF.

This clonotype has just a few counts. The CDR3 DNA is TGTGCCAGCACCCCGGACAGGGTCTATGGCTACACCTTC. It yields the protein CASTPDRVYGYTF. The rearrangement links TRBV28 to TRBJ1-2, with 8 bases matching TRBD1. This CDR3 has 13 amino acids. V shed 7 bases, J shed 4 bases, and the junction held 5 bases outside the gene matches. Germline V lookup: CDR1 MDHEN, CDR2 SYDVKM.

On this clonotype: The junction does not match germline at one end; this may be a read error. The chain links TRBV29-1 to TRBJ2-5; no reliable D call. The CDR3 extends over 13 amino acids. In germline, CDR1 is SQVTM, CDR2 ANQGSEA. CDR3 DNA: TGCAGCATTGAGGTCAGAAGTCGGGAGACCCAGTACTTC. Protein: CSIEVRSRETQYF. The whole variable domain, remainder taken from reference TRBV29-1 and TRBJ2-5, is SAVISQKPSRDICQRGTSLTIQCQVDSQVTMMFWYRQQPGQSLTLIATANQGSEATYESGFVIDKFPISRPNLTFSTLTVSNMSPEDSSIYLCSIEVRSRETQYFGPGTRLLVL.

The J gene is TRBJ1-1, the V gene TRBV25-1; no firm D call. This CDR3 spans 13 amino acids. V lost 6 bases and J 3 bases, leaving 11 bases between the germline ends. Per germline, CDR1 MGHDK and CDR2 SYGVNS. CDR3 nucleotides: TGTGCCAGCAGGGGGTGGCCCGACACTGAAGCTTTCTTT. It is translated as CASRGWPDTEAFF. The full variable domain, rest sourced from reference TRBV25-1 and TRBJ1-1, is EADIYQTPRYLVIGTGKKITLECSQTMGHDKMYWYQQDPGMELHLIHYSYGVNSTEKGDLSSESTVSRIRTEHFPLTLESARPSHTSQYLCASRGWPDTEAFFGQGTRLTVV.

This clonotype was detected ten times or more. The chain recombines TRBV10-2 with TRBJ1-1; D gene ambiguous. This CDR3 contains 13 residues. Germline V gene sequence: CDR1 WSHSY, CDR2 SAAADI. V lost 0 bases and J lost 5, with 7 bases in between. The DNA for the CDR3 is TGCGCCAGCAGTGAGTCGGCTTTGACTGAAGCTTTCTTT. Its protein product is CASSESALTEAFF.

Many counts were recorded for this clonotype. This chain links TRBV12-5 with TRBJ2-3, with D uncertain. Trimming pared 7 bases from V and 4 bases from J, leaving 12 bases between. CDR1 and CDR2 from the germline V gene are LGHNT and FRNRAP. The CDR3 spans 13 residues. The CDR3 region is CASASSPADTQYF. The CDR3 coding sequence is TGTGCTAGTGCCTCGAGTCCCGCAGATACGCAGTATTTT.

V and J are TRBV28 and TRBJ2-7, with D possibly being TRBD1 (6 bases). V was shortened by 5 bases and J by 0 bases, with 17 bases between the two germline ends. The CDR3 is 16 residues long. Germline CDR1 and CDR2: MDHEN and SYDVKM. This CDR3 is CASSEGQSISSYEQYF. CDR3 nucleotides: TGTGCCAGCAGTGAAGGACAGTCCATCAGCTCCTACGAGCAGTACTTC.

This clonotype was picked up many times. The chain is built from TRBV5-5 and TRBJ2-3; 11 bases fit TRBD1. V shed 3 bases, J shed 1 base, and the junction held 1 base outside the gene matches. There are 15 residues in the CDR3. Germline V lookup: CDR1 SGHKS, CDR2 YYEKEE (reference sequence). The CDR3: CASSWGQGGTDTQYF. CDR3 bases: TGTGCCAGCAGCTGGGGACAGGGGGGCACAGATACGCAGTATTTT.

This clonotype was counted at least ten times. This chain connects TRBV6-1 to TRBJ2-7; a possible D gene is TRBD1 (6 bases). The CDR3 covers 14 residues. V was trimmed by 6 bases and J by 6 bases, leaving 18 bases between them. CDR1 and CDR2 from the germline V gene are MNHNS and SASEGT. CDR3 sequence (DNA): TGTGCCAGCAGCCCCGCCAGGGGCTTCGGCGAGCAGTACTTC. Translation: CASSPARGFGEQYF.

CDR3 DNA sequence: TGTGCCAGCAGTGTAACGGAGAATCGAGACGAGCAGTACTTC. This sequence encodes CASSVTENRDEQYF. The rearrangement joins TRBV2 to TRBJ2-7; no definite D call. The CDR3 runs to 14 residues. CDR1 is SNHLY, CDR2 FYNNEI, per germline. V shed 4 bases and J shed 5 bases, with 15 bases lying between them.

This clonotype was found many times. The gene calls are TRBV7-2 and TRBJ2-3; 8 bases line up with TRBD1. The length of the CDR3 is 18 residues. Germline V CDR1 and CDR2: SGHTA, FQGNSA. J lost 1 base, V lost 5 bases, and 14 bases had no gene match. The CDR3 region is CASSPTRTGFTGTDTQYF. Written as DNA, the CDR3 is TGTGCCAGCAGCCCGACCCGGACAGGGTTTACGGGCACAGATACGCAGTATTTT.

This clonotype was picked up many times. CDR3: CASSHLAGGNNEQFF. The CDR3 region has the DNA TGCGCCAGCAGCCACCTAGCGGGGGGGAACAATGAGCAGTTCTTC. V and J are TRBV4-3 and TRBJ2-1; 12 positions match TRBD2. The CDR3 covers 15 residues. V gave up 3 bases and J gave up 5 bases; unmatched junction bases: 2. The germline V gene encodes CDR1 LGHNA and CDR2 YSLEER.

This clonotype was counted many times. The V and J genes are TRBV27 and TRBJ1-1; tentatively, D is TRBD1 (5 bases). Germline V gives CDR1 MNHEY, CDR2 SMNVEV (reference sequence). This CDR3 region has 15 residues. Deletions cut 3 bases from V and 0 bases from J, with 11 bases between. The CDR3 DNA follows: TGTGCCAGCAGTTTCTGGGGCTCAGTGAACACTGAAGCTTTCTTT. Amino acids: CASSFWGSVNTEAFF.

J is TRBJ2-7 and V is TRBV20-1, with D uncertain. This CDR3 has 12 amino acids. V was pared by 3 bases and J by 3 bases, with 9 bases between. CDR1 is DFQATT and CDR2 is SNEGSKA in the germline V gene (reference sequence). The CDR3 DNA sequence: TGCAGTGCTAGGGCCTCGCGCTACGAGCAGTACTTC. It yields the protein CSARASRYEQYF.

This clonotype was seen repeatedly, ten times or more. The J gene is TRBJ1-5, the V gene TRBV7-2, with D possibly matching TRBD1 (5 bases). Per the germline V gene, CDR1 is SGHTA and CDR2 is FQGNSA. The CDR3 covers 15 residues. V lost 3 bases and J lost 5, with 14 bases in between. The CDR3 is CASSLGPRIDQPQHF. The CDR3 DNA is TGTGCCAGCAGCTTGGGGCCCAGGATTGATCAGCCCCAGCATTTT.

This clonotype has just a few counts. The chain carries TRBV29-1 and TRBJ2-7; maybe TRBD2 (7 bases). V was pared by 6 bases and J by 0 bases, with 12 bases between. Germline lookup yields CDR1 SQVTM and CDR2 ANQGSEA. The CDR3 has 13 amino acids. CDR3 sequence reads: CSVSGGASYEQYF. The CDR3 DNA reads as TGCAGCGTCTCTGGGGGGGCCTCCTACGAGCAGTACTTC.

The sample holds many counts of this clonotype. CDR3 DNA sequence: TGTGCCAGCAGCTACAGCGGGAGCACAGATACGCAGTATTTT. Its translation: CASSYSGSTDTQYF. This chain connects TRBV7-9 to TRBJ2-3; the D gene is possibly TRBD2 (6 bases). V lost 4 bases to trimming and J lost 0 bases, with 8 bases between them. CDR1 is SEHNR, CDR2 FQNEAQ, per germline (reference sequence). The CDR3 covers 14 residues.

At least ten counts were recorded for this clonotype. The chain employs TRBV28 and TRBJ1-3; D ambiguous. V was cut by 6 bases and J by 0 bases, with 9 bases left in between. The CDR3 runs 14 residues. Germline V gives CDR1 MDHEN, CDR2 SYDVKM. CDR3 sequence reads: CASRQGNSGNTIYF. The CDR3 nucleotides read TGTGCCAGCAGGCAAGGGAACTCTGGAAACACCATATATTTT.

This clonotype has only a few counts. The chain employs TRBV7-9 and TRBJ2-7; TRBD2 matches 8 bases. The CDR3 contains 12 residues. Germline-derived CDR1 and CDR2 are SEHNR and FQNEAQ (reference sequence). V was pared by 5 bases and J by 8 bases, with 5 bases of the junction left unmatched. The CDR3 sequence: CASSPPGGQQYF. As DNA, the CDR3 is TGTGCCAGCAGCCCGCCGGGAGGGCAGCAGTACTTC.

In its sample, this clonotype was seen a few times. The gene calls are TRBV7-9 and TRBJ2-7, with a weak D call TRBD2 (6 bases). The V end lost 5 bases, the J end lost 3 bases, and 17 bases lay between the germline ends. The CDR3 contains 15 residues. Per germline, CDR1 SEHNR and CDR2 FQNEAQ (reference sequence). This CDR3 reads CASSTPRGANYEQYF. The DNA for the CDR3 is TGTGCCAGCAGCACACCCCGCGGGGCTAACTACGAGCAGTACTTC.

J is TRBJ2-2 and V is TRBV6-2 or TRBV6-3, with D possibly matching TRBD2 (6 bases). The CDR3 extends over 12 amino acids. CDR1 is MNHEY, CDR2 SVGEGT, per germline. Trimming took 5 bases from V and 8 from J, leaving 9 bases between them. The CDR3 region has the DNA TGTGCCAGCAGTAGAGGAGGGGGGGAGCTGTTTTTT. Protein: CASSRGGGELFF.

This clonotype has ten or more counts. CDR3 loop: CSASRGSGSIYEQYF. DNA for the CDR3: TGCAGTGCTTCTAGGGGGTCCGGTAGCATCTACGAGCAGTACTTC. The chain has TRBV20-1 and TRBJ2-7, with a tentative D call TRBD1 (6 bases). Between the trimmed V and J ends, which lost 5 bases and 3 bases, there was a span of 20 bases. The CDR3 sequence is 15 residues long. The germline V gene has CDR1 DFQATT and CDR2 SNEGSKA (reference sequence).

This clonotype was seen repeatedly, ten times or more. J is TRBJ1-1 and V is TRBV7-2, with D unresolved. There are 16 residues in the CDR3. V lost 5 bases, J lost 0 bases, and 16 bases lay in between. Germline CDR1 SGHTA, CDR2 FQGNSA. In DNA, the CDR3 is TGTGCCAGCAGCGCCCGGACGGCTACTATGAACACTGAAGCTTTCTTT. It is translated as CASSARTATMNTEAFF. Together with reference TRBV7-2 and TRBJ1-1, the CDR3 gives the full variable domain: GAGVSQSPSNKVTEKGKDVELRCDPISGHTALYWYRQSLGQGLEFLIYFQGNSAPDKSGLPSDRFSAERTGGSVSTLTIQRTQQEDSAVYLCASSARTATMNTEAFFGQGTRLTVV.

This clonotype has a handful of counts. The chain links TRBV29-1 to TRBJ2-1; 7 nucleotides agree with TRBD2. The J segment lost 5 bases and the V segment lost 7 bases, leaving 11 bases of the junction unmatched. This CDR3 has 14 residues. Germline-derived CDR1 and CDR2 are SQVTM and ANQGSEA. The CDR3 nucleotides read TGCAGCGGGTCCCGACTAGCTCGTGACAATGAGCAGTTCTTC. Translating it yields CSGSRLARDNEQFF.

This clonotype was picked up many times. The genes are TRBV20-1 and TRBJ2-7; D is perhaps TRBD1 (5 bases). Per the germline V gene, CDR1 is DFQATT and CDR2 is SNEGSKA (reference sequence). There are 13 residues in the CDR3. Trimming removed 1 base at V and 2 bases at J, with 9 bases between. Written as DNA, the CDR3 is TGCAGTGCTAGAGCAGAGACAGCCTACGAGCAGTACTTC. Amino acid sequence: CSARAETAYEQYF.

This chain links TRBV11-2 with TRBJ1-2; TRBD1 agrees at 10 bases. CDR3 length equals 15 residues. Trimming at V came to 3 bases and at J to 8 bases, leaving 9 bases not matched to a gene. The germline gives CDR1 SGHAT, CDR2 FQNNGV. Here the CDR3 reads CASSFGPGQGRGYTF. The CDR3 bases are TGTGCCAGCAGCTTCGGACCGGGACAGGGGCGAGGCTACACCTTC.

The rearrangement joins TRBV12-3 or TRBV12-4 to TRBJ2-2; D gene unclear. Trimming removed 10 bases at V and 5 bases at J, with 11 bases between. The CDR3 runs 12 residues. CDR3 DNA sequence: TGTGCCACCAGAGAATCTACCGGGGAGCTGTTTTTT. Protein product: CATRESTGELFF.

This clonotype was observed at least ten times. CDR3 sequence: CASSPRDIDLNGELFF. CDR3 sequence (DNA): TGTGCCAGCAGCCCCCGAGACATCGATCTTAACGGGGAGCTGTTTTTT. The V call is TRBV7-6, the J call TRBJ2-2; D unresolved. CDR1 SGHVS and CDR2 FNYEAQ come from the germline V gene. The CDR3 contains 16 residues. Trimming shortened V by 5 bases and J by 7 bases, and 20 bases separated the two germline ends.

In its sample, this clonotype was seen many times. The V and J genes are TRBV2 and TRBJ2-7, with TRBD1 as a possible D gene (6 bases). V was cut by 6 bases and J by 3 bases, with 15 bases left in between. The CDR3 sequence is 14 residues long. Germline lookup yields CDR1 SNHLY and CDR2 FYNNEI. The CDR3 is CASRYREGVYEQYF. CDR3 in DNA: TGTGCCAGCAGGTACAGGGAAGGAGTCTACGAGCAGTACTTC.